Following are 17 T cell receptor beta chains from one sample sequenced in a study of blood T cells in healthy people across ages. The authors ran a second PCR of about 7 to 11 cycles using a sample-barcoded 5' primer and a J-beta primer mix. Each CDR3 protein gets one entry after TCRdb re-called the 5' RACE reads with MiXCR. Of about 1.8 million distinct CDR3 sequences detected, 40% to 55% appear once; the ten largest clones hold 2.1%. Specimen: blood. The receptors derive from a middle-aged woman in good health.

This clonotype appeared a single time. The chain has TRBV3-1 and TRBJ2-1; 9 positions agree with TRBD1. Germline V gene lookup returns CDR1 LGHDT and CDR2 YNNKEL (reference sequence). J gave up 8 bases and V 4 bases, and 9 bases lay outside the gene matches. This CDR3 has 15 amino acids. The CDR3 spells CASSPRTGASYEQFF. The DNA of the CDR3 is TGTGCCAGCAGCCCTCGGACAGGGGCCAGCTATGAGCAGTTCTTC.

The V call is TRBV5-5, the J call TRBJ1-1, with D uncertain. The V gene lost 4 bases and the J gene lost 1 base, with 11 bases spanning the gap. The CDR3 has 14 residues. Germline V gene sequence: CDR1 SGHKS, CDR2 YYEKEE (reference sequence). The CDR3 region has the DNA TGTGCCAGCAGCCCCGGACGGGGGAACACTGAAGCTTTCTTT. As protein: CASSPGRGNTEAFF.

The chain uses TRBV28 and TRBJ2-7; the match to TRBD1 covers 8 bases. This CDR3 has 17 amino acids. CDR1 and CDR2 (germline): MDHEN, SYDVKM. V lost 1 base, J lost 7 bases, and 15 bases stayed unmatched. CDR3 sequence (DNA): TGTGCCAGCAGTTTATCTGACAGGGGCGCGGGTACTCGGGAGCAGTACTTC. Translation: CASSLSDRGAGTREQYF.

Here the CDR3 reads CASRTATGIGQYF. The CDR3 DNA is TGTGCCTCCAGGACAGCCACTGGGATCGGGCAGTACTTC. The J gene is TRBJ2-7, the V gene TRBV6-1; tentatively, D is TRBD1 (6 bases). Germline loops: CDR1 MNHNS, CDR2 SASEGT. Trimming stripped 11 bases from V and 9 bases from J, with 23 bases between. The CDR3 is 13 amino acids.

Concerning this clonotype itself: Mismatch with germline at one junction end may stem from a read error. The V call is TRBV28, the J call TRBJ2-5, with 9 positions matching TRBD1. CDR3 length equals 16 residues. The germline V gene encodes CDR1 MDHEN and CDR2 SYDVKM. The CDR3, as DNA: TGTGCCAGCAAAACGGCCGGGACAGGGAACCAAGAGACCCGGTACTTC. Its translation is CASKTAGTGNQETRYF.

This clonotype has a handful of counts. The chain links TRBV4-2 to TRBJ2-5, with D uncertain. With the DNA end fitting TRBJ2-7 better, the J assignment may be wrong. The CDR3 totals 15 residues. The germline V gene has CDR1 LGHNA and CDR2 YNFKEQ. CDR3 nucleotides: TGTGCCAGCAGCCAAGATGGCAGTAAGGACTACGAGCAGTACTTC. Translation: CASSQDGSKDYEQYF.

This clonotype was seen only a few times. The V gene is TRBV5-1, the J gene TRBJ1-2; D call uncertain. Germline CDR1 reads SGHRS; CDR2 reads YFSETQ. The ends were cut back, 4 bases at V and 6 bases at J, with 19 bases in the middle. CDR3 length: 15 residues. In DNA, the CDR3 is TGCGCCAGCAGCCCCGAACAGAGACGGGGTAATGGCTACACCTTC. Translating it yields CASSPEQRRGNGYTF.

V is TRBV3-1 and J is TRBJ2-3; unclear D gene. Trimming shortened V by 3 bases and J by 4 bases, and 11 bases separated the two germline ends. Germline CDR1 reads LGHDT; CDR2 reads YNNKEL (reference sequence). There are 14 residues in the CDR3. CDR3 loop: CASSHKGWADTQYF. CDR3 coding DNA: TGTGCCAGCAGCCATAAGGGATGGGCAGATACGCAGTATTTT.

The V gene is TRBV12-3 or TRBV12-4, the J gene TRBJ2-3; TRBD2 agrees at 11 bases. After removal of 3 bases from V and 2 bases from J, the junction contained 4 bases not matched to a gene. The CDR3 contains 16 residues. The CDR3 spells CASSLGTSGFTDTQYF. The CDR3, as DNA: TGTGCCAGCAGTTTGGGGACTAGCGGCTTCACAGATACGCAGTATTTT.

This clonotype was detected only once. The junction departs from germline at one end; a sequencing error may be responsible. The genes are TRBV2 and TRBJ2-3; D uncertain. Germline V gives CDR1 SNHLY, CDR2 FYNNEI. This CDR3 comprises 11 residues. The CDR3 here is CASMDPDTRYF. The CDR3 region has the DNA TGTGCCAGCATGGATCCAGATACGCGGTATTTT. Drawing the rest from reference TRBV2 and TRBJ2-3, the complete variable domain is EPEVTQTPSHQVTQMGQEVILRCVPISNHLYFYWYRQILGQKVEFLVSFYNNEISEKSEIFDDQFSVERPDGSNFTLKIRSTKLEDSAMYFCASMDPDTRYFGPGTRLTVL.

This clonotype was picked up a small number of times. The chain joins TRBV5-1 to TRBJ2-5; no definite D call. The J call may be in error: the DNA end matches TRBJ2-7 better. The CDR3 is made up of 13 amino acids. Germline lookup yields CDR1 SGHRS and CDR2 YFSETQ. In DNA, the CDR3 is TGCGCCAGCAGCTTGAAAGTTGCGGACGAGCAGTACTTC. It encodes CASSLKVADEQYF.

The chain joins TRBV6-1 to TRBJ1-2, with D perhaps TRBD1 (6 bases). Trimming took off 8 bases at V and 4 bases at J, with 17 bases between the two ends. CDR1 is MNHNS and CDR2 is SASEGT in the germline V gene. The CDR3 spans 14 residues. The CDR3 protein is CASLTQRDTYGYTF. DNA of the CDR3: TGTGCCAGCCTCACCCAACGGGACACCTATGGCTACACCTTC.

The chain combines TRBV7-2 with TRBJ2-7, with D maybe TRBD2 (5 bases). Trimming pared 1 base from V and 10 bases from J, leaving 17 bases between. CDR1 and CDR2 (germline): SGHTA, FQGNSA. CDR3 length: 14 amino acids. The CDR3 DNA follows: TGTGCCAGCAGCTTAGGGGGAGACACGGAGGCCCAGTACTTC. It codes for CASSLGGDTEAQYF.

The gene calls are TRBV9 and TRBJ1-6, with D tentatively TRBD1 (6 bases). Germline assignment: CDR1 SGDLS and CDR2 YYNGEE. There are 14 residues in the CDR3. V lost 0 bases and J 9 bases, leaving 10 bases between the germline ends. This CDR3 reads CASSVEGGSSPLHF. The CDR3 DNA is TGTGCCAGCAGCGTAGAGGGGGGATCTTCACCCCTCCACTTT.

V and J are TRBV20-1 and TRBJ2-7, with D possibly being TRBD1 or TRBD2 (7 bases each). From germline, CDR1 is DFQATT and CDR2 SNEGSKA (reference sequence). V gave up 1 base and J gave up 1 base, with 14 bases separating them. This CDR3 has 15 amino acids. The CDR3 DNA reads TGCAGTGCTAGAGGGCGAGCGGGACAGTCCTACGAGCAGTACTTC. Protein sequence: CSARGRAGQSYEQYF.

This sequence joins TRBV5-6 and TRBJ1-4; D is uncertain. The V end lost 0 bases, the J end lost 2 bases, and 8 bases lay between the germline ends. The CDR3 spans 15 residues. Germline-derived CDR1 and CDR2 are SGHDT and YYEEEE. Written as DNA, the CDR3 is TGTGCCAGCAGCTTGGGGGGAAAGACTAATGAAAAACTGTTTTTT. Translation gives CASSLGGKTNEKLFF.

The chain links TRBV25-1 to TRBJ2-1; 9 bases agree with TRBD2. Near its end, the DNA agrees better with TRBJ2-7, so the J call may be wrong. CDR1 and CDR2 from the germline V gene are MGHDK and SYGVNS. This CDR3 is 18 amino acids long. The CDR3 spells CASSEPLVPSGAYNEQYF. The CDR3 nucleotides read TGTGCCAGCAGTGAGCCTTTAGTGCCTAGCGGGGCCTACAATGAGCAGTACTTC.